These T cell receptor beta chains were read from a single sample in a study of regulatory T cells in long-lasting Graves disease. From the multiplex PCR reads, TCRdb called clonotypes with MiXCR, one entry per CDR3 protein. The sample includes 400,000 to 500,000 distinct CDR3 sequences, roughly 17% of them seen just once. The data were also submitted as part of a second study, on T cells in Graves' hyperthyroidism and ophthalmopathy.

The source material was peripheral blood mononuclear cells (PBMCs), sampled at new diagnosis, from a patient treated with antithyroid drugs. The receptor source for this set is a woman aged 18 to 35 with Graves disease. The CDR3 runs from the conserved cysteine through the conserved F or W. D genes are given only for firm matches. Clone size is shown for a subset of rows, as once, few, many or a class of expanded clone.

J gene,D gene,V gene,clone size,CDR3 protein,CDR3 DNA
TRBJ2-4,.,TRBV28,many,CASSPIREANIQYF,TGTGCCAGCAGCCCGATCCGGGAAGCAAACATTCAGTACTTC
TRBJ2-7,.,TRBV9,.,CASSVGADLSYEQYF,TGTGCCAGCAGCGTAGGAGCGGACCTCTCCTACGAGCAGTACTTC
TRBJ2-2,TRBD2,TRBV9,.,CASSTHPERDSGELFF,TGTGCCAGCAGCACCCATCCCGAGCGGGACTCCGGGGAGCTGTTTTTT
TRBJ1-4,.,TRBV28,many,CASSFRGRGTNEKLFF,TGTGCCAGCAGTTTTCGGGGGCGGGGAACTAATGAAAAACTGTTTTTT
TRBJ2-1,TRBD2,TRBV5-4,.,CASSLRAGGPDNEQFF,TGTGCCAGCAGTCTACGCGCGGGAGGGCCGGACAATGAGCAGTTCTTC
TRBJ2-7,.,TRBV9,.,CASSVGRTNYEQYF,TGTGCCAGCAGCGTAGGACGGACCAACTACGAGCAGTACTTC
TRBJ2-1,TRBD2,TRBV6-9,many,CASSSPGLAGYEQFF,TGTGCCAGCAGTTCCCCGGGACTAGCGGGGTATGAGCAGTTCTTC
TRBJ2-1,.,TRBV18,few,CASSQRGHEQFF,TGTGCCAGCTCACAGAGGGGCCATGAGCAGTTCTTC
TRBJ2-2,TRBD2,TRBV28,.,CAIKSRGANTGELFF,TGTGCCATAAAATCCCGGGGGGCGAACACCGGGGAGCTGTTTTTT
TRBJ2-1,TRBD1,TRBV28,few,CATWGDRANEQFF,TGTGCCACTTGGGGGGACAGGGCTAATGAGCAGTTCTTC
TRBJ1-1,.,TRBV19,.,CASSNTGTYTEAFF,TGTGCCAGTAGTAACACAGGGACCTACACTGAAGCTTTCTTT
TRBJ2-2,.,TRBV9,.,CASSVGGTNTGELFF,TGTGCCAGCAGCGTAGGAGGCACGAACACCGGGGAGCTGTTTTTT
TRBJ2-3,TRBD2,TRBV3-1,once,CASSLVGAGKSQLDRDTQYF,TGTGCCAGCAGCTTAGTCGGAGCGGGAAAGTCCCAGCTTGATCGGGATACGCAGTATTTT
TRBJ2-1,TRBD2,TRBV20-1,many,CSAIRTSFYNEQFF,TGCAGTGCCATTAGGACTAGCTTCTACAATGAGCAGTTCTTC
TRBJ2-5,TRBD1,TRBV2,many,CASRMTGQETQYF,TGTGCCAGCAGGATGACAGGGCAAGAGACCCAGTACTTC
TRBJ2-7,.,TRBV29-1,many,CSISDGSYEQYF,TGCAGCATATCGGACGGGTCCTACGAGCAGTACTTC
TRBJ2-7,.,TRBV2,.,CASRERSHTYEQYF,TGTGCCAGCCGGGAGCGGTCGCACACGTACGAGCAGTACTTC
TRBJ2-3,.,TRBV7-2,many,CASSLAVGGTQYF,TGTGCCAGCAGCTTAGCGGTGGGCGGTACGCAGTATTTT
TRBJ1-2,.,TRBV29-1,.,CSGRTDNYGYTF,TGCAGCGGAAGGACCGATAACTATGGCTACACCTTC
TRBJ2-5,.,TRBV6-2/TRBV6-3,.,CASSYRDRRETPYF,TGTGCCAGCAGTTACCGGGACAGGCGGGAGACCCCGTACTTC
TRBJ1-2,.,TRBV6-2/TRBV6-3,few,CASLITGFFYGYTF,TGTGCCAGCCTCATCACAGGGTTTTTTTATGGCTACACCTTC
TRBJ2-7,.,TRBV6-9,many,CASSYAFEQYF,TGTGCCAGCAGTTACGCGTTCGAGCAGTACTTC
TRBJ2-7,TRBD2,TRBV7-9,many,CASSRRTSGSGEQYF,TGTGCCAGCAGCCGACGGACTAGCGGGAGTGGTGAGCAGTACTTC
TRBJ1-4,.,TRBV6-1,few,CASSLQGGWEKLFF,TGTGCCAGCAGCTTACAGGGTGGGTGGGAAAAACTGTTTTTT
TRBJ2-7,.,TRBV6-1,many,CASSEAFGRSYEQYF,TGTGCCAGCAGTGAAGCCTTCGGACGGTCCTACGAGCAGTACTTC
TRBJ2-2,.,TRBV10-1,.,CASSESRGRTGELFF,TGCGCCAGCAGTGAGTCTCGGGGGCGCACCGGGGAGCTGTTTTTT
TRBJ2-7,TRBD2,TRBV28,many,CASKLAGETYEQYF,TGTGCCAGCAAATTAGCGGGAGAAACCTACGAGCAGTACTTC
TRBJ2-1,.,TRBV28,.,CASSFGTNYNEQFF,TGTGCCAGCAGTTTCGGGACAAACTACAATGAGCAGTTCTTC
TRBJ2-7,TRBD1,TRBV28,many,CATWTGSYEQYF,TGTGCCACCTGGACAGGGTCGTACGAGCAGTACTTC
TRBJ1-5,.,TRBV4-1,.,CASSQVFRSNQPQHF,TGCGCCAGCAGCCAAGTCTTTCGGAGCAATCAGCCCCAGCATTTT
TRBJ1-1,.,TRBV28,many,CASSLPGWQNTEAFF,TGTGCCAGCAGTTTACCAGGGTGGCAAAACACTGAAGCTTTCTTT
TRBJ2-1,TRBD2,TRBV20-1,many,CSARKTSGSLAEQFF,TGCAGTGCTAGAAAGACTAGCGGGAGTTTGGCTGAGCAGTTCTTC
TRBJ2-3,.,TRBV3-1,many,CASSQLSSGEGTDTQYF,TGTGCCAGCAGCCAACTTAGTTCGGGAGAGGGCACAGATACGCAGTATTTT
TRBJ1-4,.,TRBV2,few,CASNRGQATNEKLFF,TGTGCCAGCAACCGGGGGCAGGCAACTAATGAAAAACTGTTTTTT
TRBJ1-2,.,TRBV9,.,CASSVAAAWEYGYTF,TGTGCCAGCAGCGTAGCGGCAGCTTGGGAGTATGGCTACACCTTC
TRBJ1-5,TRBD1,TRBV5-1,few,CASSLEDRTQPQHF,TGCGCCAGCAGCTTGGAGGACAGGACTCAGCCCCAGCATTTT
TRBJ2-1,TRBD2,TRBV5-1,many,CASSFTGTSGYNEQFF,TGCGCCAGCAGCTTTACCGGGACTAGCGGCTACAATGAGCAGTTCTTC
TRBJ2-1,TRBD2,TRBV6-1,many,CASSPPGGTSGEQFF,TGTGCCAGCAGTCCCCCGGGAGGGACTAGCGGAGAGCAGTTCTTC
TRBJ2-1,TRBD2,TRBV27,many,CASSYGGRSEQFF,TGTGCCAGCAGTTATGGCGGGAGGAGTGAGCAGTTCTTC
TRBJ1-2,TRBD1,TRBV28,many,CASSLPGGQGYTF,TGTGCCAGCAGCTTACCAGGGGGTCAGGGCTACACCTTC
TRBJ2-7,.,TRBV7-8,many,CASSLGLRGYEQYF,TGTGCCAGCAGCTTAGGCCTCAGGGGCTACGAGCAGTACTTC
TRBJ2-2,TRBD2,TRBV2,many,CASSTRTSGIGELFF,TGTGCCAGCAGTACCCGGACTAGCGGGATCGGGGAGCTGTTTTTT
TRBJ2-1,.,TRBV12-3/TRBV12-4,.,CASSLGSGSNNEQFF,TGTGCCAGCAGTTTAGGGTCAGGATCTAACAATGAGCAGTTCTTC
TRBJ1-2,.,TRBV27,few,CASNLFPGRSSGYTF,TGTGCCAGCAATTTATTCCCCGGCAGATCCAGTGGCTACACCTTC